This T cell receptor beta chain was found in a study of blood T cell repertoires in COVID-19. Study in general: COVID-19 samples collected from the United States, Italy and Spain covered acute and convalescent phases.

This clone was observed once. This table comes from immunoSEQ multiplex PCR, and its TCRdb copy is limited to in-frame clones, with some not included. The table records around 260,000 clones, roughly 90% of them present only once. Germline CDR1 GTSNPN, CDR2 SVGIG (reference sequence). V was shortened by 4 bases and J by 1 base, with 16 bases between the two germline ends. The CDR3 extends over 15 amino acids. This sequence joins TRBV30 and TRBJ1-2; TRBD1 is a possible D gene (6 bases). The clonotype originates from a woman aged 35 to 49 who had recovered from COVID-19. The sequenced sample consisted of peripheral blood. CDR3 residues: CAWNRRGKDNYGYTF. DNA for the CDR3: TGTGCCTGGAATCGTAGGGGGAAGGATAACTATGGCTACACCTTC.